The TCR beta chain under discussion was sequenced for a study of CD8 T cells in ankylosing spondylitis. Study conclusions and caveats: Reports of some motif variants in reactive arthritis synovial fluid and blood predate this one. Made up of about eight highly homologous variants, a TCR beta motif appeared characteristic of ankylosing spondylitis blood. Reportedly, significant enrichment of disease-linked clones occurred in matched ankylosing spondylitis synovial fluid. Clones linked to the disease showed a CD8+ phenotype. They occurred at relatively low frequencies in peripheral blood.

This clonotype was counted a few times. Its antigen is currently unknown. Quantitative molecular-barcoded 5'-RACE generated the TCR beta libraries. TCRdb reprocessed the 5' RACE reads via MiXCR and lists one record per CDR3 protein. Seen here are hundreds of thousands of distinct CDR3 sequences, about 11% observed once, and the top ten hold 0.51%. The sample was blood, either unsorted or a sorted T cell fraction (not recorded which). The sequence came from a male donor with ankylosing spondylitis.

The CDR3 nucleotides are TGTGCCAGCAGACCTCGGACAGGGACCTATGGCTACACCTTC. It codes for CASRPRTGTYGYTF. This chain connects TRBV7-2 to TRBJ1-2; 8 nucleotides line up with TRBD1. CDR3 length: 14 residues. With V trimmed by 6 bases and J by 4 bases, 7 bases remained unmatched. The V gene's germline CDR1 is SGHTA and CDR2 FQGNSA.